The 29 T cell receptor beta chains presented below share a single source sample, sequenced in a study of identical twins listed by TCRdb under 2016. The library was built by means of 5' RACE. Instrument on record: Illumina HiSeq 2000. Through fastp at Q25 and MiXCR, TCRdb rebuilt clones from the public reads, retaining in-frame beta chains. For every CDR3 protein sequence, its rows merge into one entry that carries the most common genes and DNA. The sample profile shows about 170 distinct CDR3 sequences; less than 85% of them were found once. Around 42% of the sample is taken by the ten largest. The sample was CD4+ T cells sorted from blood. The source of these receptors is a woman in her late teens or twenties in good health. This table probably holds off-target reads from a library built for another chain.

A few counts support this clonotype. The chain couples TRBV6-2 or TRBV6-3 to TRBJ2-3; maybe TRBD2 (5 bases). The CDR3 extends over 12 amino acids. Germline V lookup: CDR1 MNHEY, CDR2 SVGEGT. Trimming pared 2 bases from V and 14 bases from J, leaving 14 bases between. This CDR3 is CASSYPEIGRYF. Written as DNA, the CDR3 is TGTGCCAGCAGTTACCCGGAAATAGGGAGGTATTTT.

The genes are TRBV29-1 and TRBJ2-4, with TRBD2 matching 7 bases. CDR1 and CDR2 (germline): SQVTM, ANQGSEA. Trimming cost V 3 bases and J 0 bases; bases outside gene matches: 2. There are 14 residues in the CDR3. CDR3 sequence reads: CSVEGRAAKNIQYF. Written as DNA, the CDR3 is TGCAGCGTTGAGGGGAGGGCAGCCAAAAACATTCAGTACTTC.

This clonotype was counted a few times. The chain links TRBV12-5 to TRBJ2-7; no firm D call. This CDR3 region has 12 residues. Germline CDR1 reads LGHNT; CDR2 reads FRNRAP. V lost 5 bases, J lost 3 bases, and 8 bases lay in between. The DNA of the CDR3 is TGTGCTAGTGGTGCTTCAGACTACGAGCAGTACTTC. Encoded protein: CASGASDYEQYF. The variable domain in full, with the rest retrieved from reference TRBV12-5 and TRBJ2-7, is DARVTQTPRHKVTEMGQEVTMRCQPILGHNTVFWYRQTMMQGLELLAYFRNRAPLDDSGMPKDRFSAEMPDATLATLKIQPSEPRDSAVYFCASGASDYEQYFGPGTRLTVT.

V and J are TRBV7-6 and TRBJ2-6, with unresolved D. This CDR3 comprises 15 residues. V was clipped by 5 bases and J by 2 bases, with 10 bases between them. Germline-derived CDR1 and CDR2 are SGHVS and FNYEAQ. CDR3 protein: CASSKPLPGANVLTF. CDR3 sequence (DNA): TGTGCCAGCAGCAAACCCCTGCCTGGGGCCAACGTCCTGACTTTC.

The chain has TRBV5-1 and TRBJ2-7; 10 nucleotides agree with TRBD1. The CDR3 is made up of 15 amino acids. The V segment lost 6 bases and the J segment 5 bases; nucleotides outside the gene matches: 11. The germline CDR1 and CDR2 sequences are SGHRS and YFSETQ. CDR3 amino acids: CASNSGGQGPHEQYF. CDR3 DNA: TGCGCCAGCAATAGTGGGGGACAGGGGCCCCACGAGCAGTACTTC.

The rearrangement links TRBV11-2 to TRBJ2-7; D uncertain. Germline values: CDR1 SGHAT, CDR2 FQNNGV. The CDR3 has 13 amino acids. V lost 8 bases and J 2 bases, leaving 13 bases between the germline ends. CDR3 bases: TGTGCCAGCGGGATGGGGAAAACCTACGAGCAGTACTTC. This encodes CASGMGKTYEQYF.

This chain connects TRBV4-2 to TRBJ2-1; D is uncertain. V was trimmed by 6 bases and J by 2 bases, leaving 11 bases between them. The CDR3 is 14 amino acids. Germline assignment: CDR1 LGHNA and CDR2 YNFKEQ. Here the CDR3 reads CASSQDVAYNEQFF. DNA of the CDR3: TGTGCCAGCAGTCAGGACGTAGCCTACAATGAGCAGTTCTTC.

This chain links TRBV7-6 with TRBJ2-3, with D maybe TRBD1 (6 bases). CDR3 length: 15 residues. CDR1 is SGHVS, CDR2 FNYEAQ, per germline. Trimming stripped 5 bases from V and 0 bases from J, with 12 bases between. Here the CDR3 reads CASSSRGWSTDTQYF. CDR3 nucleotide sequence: TGTGCCAGCAGCAGCAGGGGTTGGAGCACAGATACGCAGTATTTT.

CDR3: CSFWGQGANTGELFF. For the CDR3, the DNA is TGCAGCTTTTGGGGACAGGGGGCCAACACCGGGGAGCTGTTTTTT. J is TRBJ2-2 and V is TRBV29-1; 12 positions match TRBD1. Germline CDR1 and CDR2: SQVTM and ANQGSEA. The CDR3 has 15 amino acids. The J segment lost 2 bases and the V segment lost 8 bases, leaving 6 bases of the junction unmatched.

CDR3 DNA sequence: TGTGCCAGAGAAAACCCACCGGGACAGGGGACCAACGAGCAGTACTTC. The encoded protein is CARENPPGQGTNEQYF. The V and J genes are TRBV5-6 and TRBJ2-7; the match to TRBD1 covers 10 bases. Germline V lookup: CDR1 SGHDT, CDR2 YYEEEE. The CDR3 spans 16 residues. The junction had 16 bases not matched to a gene; V was cut back by 8 bases and J by 5 bases.

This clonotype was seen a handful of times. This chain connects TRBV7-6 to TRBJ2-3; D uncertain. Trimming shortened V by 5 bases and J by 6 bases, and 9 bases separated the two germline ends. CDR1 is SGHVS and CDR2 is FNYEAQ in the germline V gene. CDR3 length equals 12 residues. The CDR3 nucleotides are TGTGCCAGCAGCCCCAGTGGGGATACGCAGTATTTT. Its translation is CASSPSGDTQYF.

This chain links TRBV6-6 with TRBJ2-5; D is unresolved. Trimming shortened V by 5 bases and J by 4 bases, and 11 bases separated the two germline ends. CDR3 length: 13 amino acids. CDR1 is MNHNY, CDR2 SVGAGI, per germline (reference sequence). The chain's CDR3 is CASSHKWGETQYF. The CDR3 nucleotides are TGTGCCAGCAGTCATAAGTGGGGAGAGACCCAGTACTTC.

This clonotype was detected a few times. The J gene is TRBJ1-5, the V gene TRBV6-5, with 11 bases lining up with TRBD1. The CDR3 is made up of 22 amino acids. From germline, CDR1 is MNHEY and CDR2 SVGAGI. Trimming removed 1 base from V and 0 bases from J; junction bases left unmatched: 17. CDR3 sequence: CASSYLLIFPGQGVNSNQPQHF. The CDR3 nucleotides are TGTGCCAGCAGTTACTTACTCATATTCCCGGGACAGGGGGTTAATAGCAATCAGCCCCAGCATTTT.

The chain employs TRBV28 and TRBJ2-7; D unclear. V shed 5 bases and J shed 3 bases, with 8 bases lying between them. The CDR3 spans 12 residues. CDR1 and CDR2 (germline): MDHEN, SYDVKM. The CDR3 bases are TGTGCCAGCAGTACCAGGAGCTACGAGCAGTACTTC. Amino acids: CASSTRSYEQYF.

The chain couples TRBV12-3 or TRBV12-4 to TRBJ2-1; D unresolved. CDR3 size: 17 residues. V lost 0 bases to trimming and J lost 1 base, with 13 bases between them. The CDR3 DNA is TGTGCCAGCAGTTTAGCGCTTGGGTCGGTTTCCTACAATGAGCAGTTCTTC. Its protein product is CASSLALGSVSYNEQFF.

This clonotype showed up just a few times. The CDR3 DNA sequence: TGTGCCAGCAGCTTGGGGTTTAGCGGGGTAAGCTCCTACAATGAGCAGTTCTTC. This sequence encodes CASSLGFSGVSSYNEQFF. This rearrangement joins TRBV5-4 to TRBJ2-1; TRBD2 matches at 8 bases. The CDR3 runs to 18 residues. Germline CDR1 reads SGHNT; CDR2 reads YYREEE (reference sequence). With 0 bases clipped from V and 0 bases from J, the junction kept 8 bases outside the gene matches.

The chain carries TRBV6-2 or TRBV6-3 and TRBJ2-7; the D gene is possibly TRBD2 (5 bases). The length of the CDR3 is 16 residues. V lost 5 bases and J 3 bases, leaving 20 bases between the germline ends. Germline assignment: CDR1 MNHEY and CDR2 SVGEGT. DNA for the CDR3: TGTGCCAGCAGTCCCCTTGGAGGCGGGCGGCTCTACGAGCAGTACTTC. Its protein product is CASSPLGGGRLYEQYF.

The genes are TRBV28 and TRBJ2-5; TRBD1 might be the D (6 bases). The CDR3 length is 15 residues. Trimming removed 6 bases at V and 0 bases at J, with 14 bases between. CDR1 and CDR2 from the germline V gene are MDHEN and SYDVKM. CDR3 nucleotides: TGTGCCAGCAGCCTAAGGGGGTGGTACCAAGAGACCCAGTACTTC. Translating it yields CASSLRGWYQETQYF.

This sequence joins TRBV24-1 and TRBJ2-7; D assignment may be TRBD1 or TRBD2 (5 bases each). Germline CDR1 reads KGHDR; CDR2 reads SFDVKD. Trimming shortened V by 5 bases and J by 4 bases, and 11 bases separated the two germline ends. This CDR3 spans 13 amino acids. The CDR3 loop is CATSGRDPYEQYF. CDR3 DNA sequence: TGTGCCACCAGTGGTAGGGACCCTTACGAGCAGTACTTC.

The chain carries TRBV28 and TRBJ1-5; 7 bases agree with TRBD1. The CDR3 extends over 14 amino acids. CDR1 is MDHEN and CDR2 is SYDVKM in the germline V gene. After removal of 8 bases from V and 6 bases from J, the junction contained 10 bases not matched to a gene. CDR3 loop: CASRGQKVGQPQHF. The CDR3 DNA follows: TGTGCCAGCCGGGGACAGAAGGTCGGTCAGCCCCAGCATTTT.

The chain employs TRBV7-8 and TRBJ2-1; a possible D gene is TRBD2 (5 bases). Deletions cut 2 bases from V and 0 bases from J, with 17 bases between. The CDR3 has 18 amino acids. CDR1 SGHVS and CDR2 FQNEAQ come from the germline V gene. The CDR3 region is CASSLPPRDYRSYNEQFF. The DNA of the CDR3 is TGTGCCAGCAGCTTACCCCCAAGAGACTACCGCTCCTACAATGAGCAGTTCTTC. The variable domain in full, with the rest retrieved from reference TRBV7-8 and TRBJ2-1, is GAGVSQSPRYKVAKRGQDVALRCDPISGHVSLFWYQQALGQGPEFLTYFQNEAQLDKSGLPSDRFFAERPEGSVSTLKIQRTQQEDSAVYLCASSLPPRDYRSYNEQFFGPGTRLTVL.

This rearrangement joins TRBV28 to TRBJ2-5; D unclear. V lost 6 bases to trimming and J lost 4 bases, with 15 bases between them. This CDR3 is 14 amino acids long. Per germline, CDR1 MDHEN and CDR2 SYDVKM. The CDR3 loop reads CASSSFLGLETQYF. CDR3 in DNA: TGTGCCAGCAGCTCCTTCCTGGGGTTAGAGACCCAGTACTTC.

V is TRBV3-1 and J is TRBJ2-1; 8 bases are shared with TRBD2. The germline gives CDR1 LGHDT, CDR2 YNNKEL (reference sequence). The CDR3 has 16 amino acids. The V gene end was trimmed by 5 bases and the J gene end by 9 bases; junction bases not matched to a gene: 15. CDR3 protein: CASSGEGSGRIGEQFF. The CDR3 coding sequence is TGTGCCAGCAGCGGGGAAGGGAGCGGGAGAATCGGTGAGCAGTTCTTC.

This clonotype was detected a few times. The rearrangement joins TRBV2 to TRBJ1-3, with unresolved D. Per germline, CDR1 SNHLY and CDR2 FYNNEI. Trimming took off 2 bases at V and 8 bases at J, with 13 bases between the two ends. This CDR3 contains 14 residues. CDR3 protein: CASSEMGIVDTIYF. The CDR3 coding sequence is TGTGCCAGCAGTGAAATGGGGATCGTGGACACCATATATTTT.

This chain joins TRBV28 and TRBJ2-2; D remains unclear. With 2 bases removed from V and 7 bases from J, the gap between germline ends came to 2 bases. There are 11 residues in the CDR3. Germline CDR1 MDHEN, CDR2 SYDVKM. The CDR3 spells CASSLVGELFF. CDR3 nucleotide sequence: TGTGCCAGCAGTTTAGTCGGGGAGCTGTTTTTT.

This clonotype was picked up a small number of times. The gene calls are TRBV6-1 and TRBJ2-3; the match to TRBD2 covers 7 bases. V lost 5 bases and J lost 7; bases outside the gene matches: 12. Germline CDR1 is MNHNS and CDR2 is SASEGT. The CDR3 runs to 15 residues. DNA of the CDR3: TGTGCCAGCAGTCCGCCCGGGAGGATGGGAAATACGCAGTATTTT. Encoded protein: CASSPPGRMGNTQYF.

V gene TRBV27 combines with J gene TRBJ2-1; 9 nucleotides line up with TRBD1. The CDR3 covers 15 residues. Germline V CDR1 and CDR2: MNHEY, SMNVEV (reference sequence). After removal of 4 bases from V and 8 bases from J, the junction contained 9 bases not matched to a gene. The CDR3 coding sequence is TGTGCCAGCAGTTACAGGGGGCGGATTTTGTATGAGCAGTTCTTC. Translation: CASSYRGRILYEQFF.

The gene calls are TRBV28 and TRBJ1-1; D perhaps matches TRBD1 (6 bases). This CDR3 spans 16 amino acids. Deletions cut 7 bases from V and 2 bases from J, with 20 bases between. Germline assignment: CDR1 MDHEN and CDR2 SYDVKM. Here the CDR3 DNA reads TGTGCCAGCACTCCCCCCTCAGGGGCTTACAACACTGAAGCTTTCTTT. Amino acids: CASTPPSGAYNTEAFF.

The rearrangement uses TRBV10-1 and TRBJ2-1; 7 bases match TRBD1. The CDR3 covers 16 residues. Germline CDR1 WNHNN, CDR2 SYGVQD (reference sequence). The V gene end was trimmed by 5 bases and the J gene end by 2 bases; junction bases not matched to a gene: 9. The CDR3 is CASSTTGAPTYNEQFF. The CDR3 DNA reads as TGCGCCAGCAGTACCACAGGGGCCCCGACCTACAATGAGCAGTTCTTC.